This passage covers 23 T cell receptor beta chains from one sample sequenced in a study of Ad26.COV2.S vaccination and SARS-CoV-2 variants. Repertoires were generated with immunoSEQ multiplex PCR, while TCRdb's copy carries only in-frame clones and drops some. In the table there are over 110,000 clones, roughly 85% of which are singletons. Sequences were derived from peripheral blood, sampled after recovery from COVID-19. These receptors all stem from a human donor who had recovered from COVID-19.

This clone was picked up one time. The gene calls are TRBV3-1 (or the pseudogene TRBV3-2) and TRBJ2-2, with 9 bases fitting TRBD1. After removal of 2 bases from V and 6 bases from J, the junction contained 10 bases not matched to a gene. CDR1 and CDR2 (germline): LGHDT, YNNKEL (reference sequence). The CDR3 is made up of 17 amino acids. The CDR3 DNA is TGTGCCAGCAGCCAACCCAGTCCGGGACAGGGTTCCGGGGAGCTGTTTTTT. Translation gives CASSQPSPGQGSGELFF.

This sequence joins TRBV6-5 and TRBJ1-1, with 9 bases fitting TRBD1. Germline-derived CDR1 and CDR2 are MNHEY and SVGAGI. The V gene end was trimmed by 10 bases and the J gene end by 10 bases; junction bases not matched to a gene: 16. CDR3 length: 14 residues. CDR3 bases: TGTGCCACCAAAGACATAGGGGACAGGGCTACAGCTTTCTTT. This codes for CATKDIGDRATAFF.

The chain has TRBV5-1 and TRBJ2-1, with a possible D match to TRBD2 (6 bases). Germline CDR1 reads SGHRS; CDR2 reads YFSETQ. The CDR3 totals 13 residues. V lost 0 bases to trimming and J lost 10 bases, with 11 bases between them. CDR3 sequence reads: CASSLGPREEQFF. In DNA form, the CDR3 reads TGCGCCAGCAGCTTGGGCCCCCGGGAGGAGCAGTTCTTC.

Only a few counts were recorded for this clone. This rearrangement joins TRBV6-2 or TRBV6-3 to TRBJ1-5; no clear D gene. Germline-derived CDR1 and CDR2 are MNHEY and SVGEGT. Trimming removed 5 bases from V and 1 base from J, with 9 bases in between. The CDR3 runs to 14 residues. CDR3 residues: CASSPSGSNQPQHF. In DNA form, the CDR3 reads TGTGCCAGCAGTCCCTCCGGGAGCAATCAGCCCCAGCATTTT.

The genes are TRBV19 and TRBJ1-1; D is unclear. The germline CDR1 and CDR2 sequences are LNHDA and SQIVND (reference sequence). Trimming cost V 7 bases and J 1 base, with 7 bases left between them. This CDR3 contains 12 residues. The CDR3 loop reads CASTFGNTEAFF. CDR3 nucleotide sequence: TGTGCCAGTACCTTCGGGAACACTGAAGCTTTCTTT.

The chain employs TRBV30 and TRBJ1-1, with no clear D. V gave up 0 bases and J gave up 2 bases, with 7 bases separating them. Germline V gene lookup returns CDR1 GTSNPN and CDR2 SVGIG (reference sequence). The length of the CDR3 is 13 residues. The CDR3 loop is CAWSVTSNTEAFF. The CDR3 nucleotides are TGTGCCTGGAGTGTAACAAGTAACACTGAAGCTTTCTTT.

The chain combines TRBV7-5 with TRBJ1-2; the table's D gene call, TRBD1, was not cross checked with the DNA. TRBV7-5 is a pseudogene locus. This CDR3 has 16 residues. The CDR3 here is CARSLVDRTLPYGYTF. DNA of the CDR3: TGTGCCAGAAGCTTAGTAGACAGAACTCTGCCCTATGGCTACACCTTC.

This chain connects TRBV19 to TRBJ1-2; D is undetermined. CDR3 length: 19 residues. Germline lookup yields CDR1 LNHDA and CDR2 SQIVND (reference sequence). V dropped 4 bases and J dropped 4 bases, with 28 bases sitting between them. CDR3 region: CASSTLAGEDKRPFYGYTF. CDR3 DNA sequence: TGTGCCAGTAGTACCCTCGCTGGGGAGGATAAGCGCCCCTTCTATGGCTACACCTTC.

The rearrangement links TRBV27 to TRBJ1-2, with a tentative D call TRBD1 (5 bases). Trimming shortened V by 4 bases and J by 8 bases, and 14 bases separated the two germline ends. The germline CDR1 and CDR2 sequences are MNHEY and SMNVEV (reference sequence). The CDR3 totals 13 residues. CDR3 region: CASSSLRGGGYTF. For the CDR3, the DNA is TGTGCCAGCAGTTCTCTACGGGGCGGCGGCTACACCTTC.

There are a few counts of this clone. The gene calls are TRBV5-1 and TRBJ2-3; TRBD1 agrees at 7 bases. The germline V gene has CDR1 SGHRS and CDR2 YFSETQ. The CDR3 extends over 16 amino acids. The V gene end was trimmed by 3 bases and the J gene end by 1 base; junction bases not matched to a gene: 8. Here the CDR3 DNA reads TGCGCCAGCAGCTCAGGGGGAAAGGTCGGCACAGATACGCAGTATTTT. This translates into CASSSGGKVGTDTQYF. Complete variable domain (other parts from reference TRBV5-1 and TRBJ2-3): KAGVTQTPRYLIKTRGQQVTLSCSPISGHRSVSWYQQTPGQGLQFLFEYFSETQRNKGNFPGRFSGRQFSNSRSEMNVSTLELGDSALYLCASSSGGKVGTDTQYFGPGTRLTVL.

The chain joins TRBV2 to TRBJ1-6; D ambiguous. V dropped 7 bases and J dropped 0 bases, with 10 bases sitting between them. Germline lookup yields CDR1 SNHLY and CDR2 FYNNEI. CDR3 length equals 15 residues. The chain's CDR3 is CASIGASSYNSPLHF. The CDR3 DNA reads TGTGCCAGCATCGGCGCGAGCTCCTATAATTCACCCCTCCACTTT.

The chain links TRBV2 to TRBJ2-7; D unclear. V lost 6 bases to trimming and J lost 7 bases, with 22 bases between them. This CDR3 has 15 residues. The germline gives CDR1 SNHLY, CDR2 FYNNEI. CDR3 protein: CASSSTPSGLGEQYF. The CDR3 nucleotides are TGTGCCAGCAGCTCCACTCCCTCCGGTTTGGGGGAGCAGTACTTC.

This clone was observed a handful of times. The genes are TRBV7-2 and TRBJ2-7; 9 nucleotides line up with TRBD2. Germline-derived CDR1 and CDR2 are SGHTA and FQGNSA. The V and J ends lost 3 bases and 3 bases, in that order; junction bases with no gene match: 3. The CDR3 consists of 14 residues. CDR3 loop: CASSFNSGGYEQYF. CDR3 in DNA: TGTGCCAGCAGCTTTAATAGCGGGGGCTACGAGCAGTACTTC.

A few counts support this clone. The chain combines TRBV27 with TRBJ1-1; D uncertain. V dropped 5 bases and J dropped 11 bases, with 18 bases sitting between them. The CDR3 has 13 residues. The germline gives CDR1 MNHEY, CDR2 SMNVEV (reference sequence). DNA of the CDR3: TGTGCCAGCAGTCCCCGGAGCGGGATGGCGGCTTTCTTT. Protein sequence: CASSPRSGMAAFF.

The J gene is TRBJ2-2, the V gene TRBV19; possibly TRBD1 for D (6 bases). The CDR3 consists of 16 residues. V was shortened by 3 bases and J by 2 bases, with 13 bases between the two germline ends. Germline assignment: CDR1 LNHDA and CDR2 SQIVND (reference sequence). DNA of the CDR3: TGTGCCAGTAGTATTGATTGGGGGCCCAACACCGGGGAGCTGTTTTTT. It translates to CASSIDWGPNTGELFF.

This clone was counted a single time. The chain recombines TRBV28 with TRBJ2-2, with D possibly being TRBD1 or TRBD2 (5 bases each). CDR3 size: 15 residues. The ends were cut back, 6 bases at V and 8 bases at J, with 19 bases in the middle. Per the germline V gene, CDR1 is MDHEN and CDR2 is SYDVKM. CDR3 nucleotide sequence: TGTGCCAGCAGCCGCGTCGGGACCAGGGAGGGGGAGCTGTTTTTT. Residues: CASSRVGTREGELFF.

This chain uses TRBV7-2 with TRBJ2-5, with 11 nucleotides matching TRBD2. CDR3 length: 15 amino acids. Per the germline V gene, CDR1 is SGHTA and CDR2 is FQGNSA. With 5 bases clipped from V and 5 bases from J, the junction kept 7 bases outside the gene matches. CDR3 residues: CASSPGTSGWETQYF. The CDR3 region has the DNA TGTGCCAGCAGCCCCGGGACTAGCGGTTGGGAGACCCAGTACTTC.

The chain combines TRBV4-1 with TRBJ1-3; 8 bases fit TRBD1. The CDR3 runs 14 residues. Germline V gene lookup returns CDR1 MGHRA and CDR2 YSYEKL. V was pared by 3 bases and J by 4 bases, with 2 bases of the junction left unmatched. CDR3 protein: CASSQYRGGNTIYF. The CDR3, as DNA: TGCGCCAGCAGCCAGTACAGGGGGGGAAACACCATATATTTT.

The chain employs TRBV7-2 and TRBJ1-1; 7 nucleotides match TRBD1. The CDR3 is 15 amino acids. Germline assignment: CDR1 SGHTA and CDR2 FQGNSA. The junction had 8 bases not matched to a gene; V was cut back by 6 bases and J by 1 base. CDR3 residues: CASRRTGVANTEAFF. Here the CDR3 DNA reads TGTGCCAGCAGGCGAACAGGGGTGGCGAACACTGAAGCTTTCTTT.

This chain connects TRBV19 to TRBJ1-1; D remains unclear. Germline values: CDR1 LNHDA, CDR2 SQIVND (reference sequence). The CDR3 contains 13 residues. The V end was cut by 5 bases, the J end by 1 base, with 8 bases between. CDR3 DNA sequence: TGTGCCAGTAGTCTAGGTCAGAACACTGAAGCTTTCTTT. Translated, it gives CASSLGQNTEAFF.

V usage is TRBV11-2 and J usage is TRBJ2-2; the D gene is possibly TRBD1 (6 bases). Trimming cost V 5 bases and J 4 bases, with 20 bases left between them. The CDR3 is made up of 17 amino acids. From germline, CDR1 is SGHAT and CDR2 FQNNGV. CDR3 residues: CASSPSVGASVTGELFF. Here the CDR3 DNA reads TGTGCCAGCAGCCCAAGTGTGGGGGCATCGGTCACCGGGGAGCTGTTTTTT.

CDR3 loop: CASSLVPGRTEAFF. The CDR3, as DNA: TGTGCCAGCAGCTTAGTTCCGGGGAGGACTGAAGCTTTCTTT. The chain has TRBV13 and TRBJ1-1; D uncertain. Germline V gene data show CDR1 as PRHDT and CDR2 as FYEKMQ (reference sequence). Trimming shortened V by 1 base and J by 5 bases, and 11 bases separated the two germline ends. The CDR3 runs to 14 residues.

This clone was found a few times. This CDR3 reads CASSYRPPRAQYF. For the CDR3, the DNA is TGTGCCAGCAGTTATCGGCCGCCAAGAGCCCAGTACTTC. The chain combines TRBV6-5 with TRBJ2-5, with D unresolved. Trimming took 3 bases from V and 9 from J, leaving 14 bases between them. The CDR3 extends over 13 amino acids. CDR1 MNHEY and CDR2 SVGAGI come from the germline V gene.